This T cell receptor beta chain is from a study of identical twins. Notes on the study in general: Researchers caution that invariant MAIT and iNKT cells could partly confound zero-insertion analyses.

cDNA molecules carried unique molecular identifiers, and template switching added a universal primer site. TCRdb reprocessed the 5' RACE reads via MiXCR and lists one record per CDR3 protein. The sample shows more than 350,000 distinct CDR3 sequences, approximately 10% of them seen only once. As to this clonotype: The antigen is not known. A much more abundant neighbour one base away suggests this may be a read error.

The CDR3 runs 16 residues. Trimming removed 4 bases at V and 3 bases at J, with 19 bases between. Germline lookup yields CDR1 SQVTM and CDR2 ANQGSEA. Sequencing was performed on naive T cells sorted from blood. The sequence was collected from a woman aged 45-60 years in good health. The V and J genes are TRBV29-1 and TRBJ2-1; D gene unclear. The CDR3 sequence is CSVGSPALTVYNEQFF. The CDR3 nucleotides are TGCAGCGTTGGGAGCCCTGCGCTCACTGTCTACAATGAGCAGTTCTTC.